The sequence of this T cell receptor beta chain was determined in a study of cytomegalovirus exposure and HLA in healthy donors. Findings of the study overall: Earlier analysis found most TCR beta V segments productive about 90% or about 30% of the time. In a later analysis, several top co-occurrence clusters appeared linked to parvovirus B19, influenza, CMV and Epstein-Barr virus. In a later analysis, at a false discovery rate of 0.05, 17,000 or so TCR beta sequences were associated with HLA alleles.

Germline CDR1 SGDLS, CDR2 YYNGEE. CDR3 length equals 16 residues. V dropped 0 bases and J dropped 0 bases, with 10 bases sitting between them. Amplification used 60 Vbeta primers and 13 Jbeta primers. Produced via immunoSEQ multiplex PCR; TCRdb's table is partial and in-frame only. Seen here are some 110,000 clones, over 75% observed once, and the top ten hold roughly 4.9%. A word on this clone: Its target is unknown.

Specimen: PBMCs. The chain carries TRBV9 and TRBJ1-3, with unresolved D. The clonotype originates from a woman between 18 and 29 years old in good health and CMV-seropositive. The CDR3 loop is CASSVDVLSSGNTIYF. In DNA, the CDR3 is TGTGCCAGCAGCGTAGACGTACTGAGCTCTGGAAACACCATATATTTT.